Presented here are 31 T cell receptor beta chains from one specimen sequenced in a study of cytomegalovirus exposure and HLA in healthy donors. The PCR ran on 60 Vbeta and 13 Jbeta primers. Sequenced by immunoSEQ multiplex PCR; TCRdb stores in-frame clones only, minus some. This sample carries under 130,000 clones, with about 3% going to the ten biggest clones. Sequencing was done on a sample of PBMCs. Source of these receptors: a man aged 40-50 years in good health and CMV-seronegative.

The chain links TRBV5-6 to TRBJ2-1; TRBD2 is a possible D gene (5 bases). In germline, CDR1 is SGHDT, CDR2 YYEEEE. The CDR3 loop spans 16 amino acids. V lost 4 bases to trimming and J lost 0 bases, with 14 bases between them. CDR3 protein: CASSPGLGSSYNEQFF. CDR3 nucleotides: TGTGCCAGCAGCCCCGGGCTAGGGAGCTCCTACAATGAGCAGTTCTTC.

The gene calls are TRBV5-1 and TRBJ2-1; perhaps TRBD1 as D (5 bases). V was cut by 0 bases and J by 0 bases, with 10 bases left in between. The germline V gene has CDR1 SGHRS and CDR2 YFSETQ. The CDR3 length is 16 residues. The CDR3 DNA reads as TGCGCCAGCAGCTTGGGGGGCCCTAGCTCCTACAATGAGCAGTTCTTC. Amino acids: CASSLGGPSSYNEQFF.

The CDR3 DNA reads TGTGCCAGCGTAAGACAGGGAATTGAAAAACTGTTTTTT. Translation: CASVRQGIEKLFF. The rearrangement uses TRBV28 and TRBJ1-4; 7 bases align to TRBD1. This CDR3 contains 13 residues. The V gene's germline CDR1 is MDHEN and CDR2 SYDVKM. V lost 8 bases to trimming and J lost 7 bases; unmatched junction nucleotides: 7.

The chain employs TRBV6-6 and TRBJ1-2; D not certain. There are 14 residues in the CDR3. The germline V gene encodes CDR1 MNHNY and CDR2 SVGAGI (reference sequence). V dropped 0 bases and J dropped 3 bases, with 8 bases sitting between them. DNA for the CDR3: TGTGCCAGCAGTTACTCAACAGAGCACTATGGCTACACCTTC. It encodes CASSYSTEHYGYTF.

The chain is built from TRBV11-3 and TRBJ2-1; 8 bases line up with TRBD1. V lost 3 bases to trimming and J lost 8 bases; unmatched junction nucleotides: 9. The V gene's germline CDR1 is SGHNT and CDR2 YENEEA. The CDR3 extends over 15 amino acids. CDR3 residues: CASSLGGQGRDEQFF. CDR3 nucleotides: TGTGCCAGCAGCTTGGGAGGACAGGGACGCGATGAGCAGTTCTTC.

The V gene is TRBV10-1, the J gene TRBJ2-3; D perhaps matches TRBD2 (6 bases). The CDR3 extends over 14 amino acids. In germline, CDR1 is WNHNN, CDR2 SYGVQD (reference sequence). The germline V and J ends were trimmed by 0 bases and 4 bases, with 8 bases remaining between them. The CDR3 DNA reads TGCGCCAGCAGTGAGTCCTCGGGGGCAGATACGCAGTATTTT. Translating gives CASSESSGADTQYF.

This chain joins TRBV28 and TRBJ2-2; maybe TRBD2 (5 bases). Germline CDR1 is MDHEN and CDR2 is SYDVKM. The CDR3 runs 14 residues. V gave up 2 bases and J gave up 7 bases, with 11 bases separating them. CDR3 residues: CASSLTREDGELFF. The CDR3 region has the DNA TGTGCCAGCAGTTTAACACGGGAAGACGGGGAGCTGTTTTTT.

The chain combines TRBV2 with TRBJ2-2, with TRBD2 identical over 9 bases. Germline CDR1 SNHLY, CDR2 FYNNEI. The CDR3 length is 15 residues. The junction had 3 bases not matched to a gene; V was cut back by 1 base and J by 6 bases. CDR3 loop: CASSEGREGSGELFF. The CDR3 nucleotides are TGTGCCAGCAGTGAAGGGCGGGAGGGCTCCGGGGAGCTGTTTTTT.

CDR3 sequence reads: CASTQTYEQYF. CDR3 in DNA: TGTGCCAGCACCCAGACCTACGAGCAGTACTTC. This rearrangement joins TRBV2 to TRBJ2-7; D is undetermined. The CDR3 totals 11 residues. V lost 7 bases, J lost 2 bases, and 6 bases lay in between. The germline gives CDR1 SNHLY, CDR2 FYNNEI.

This rearrangement joins TRBV9 to TRBJ2-7; D perhaps matches TRBD2 (6 bases). Trimming stripped 0 bases from V and 0 bases from J, with 10 bases between. CDR1 SGDLS and CDR2 YYNGEE come from the germline V gene. The CDR3 contains 15 residues. CDR3 amino acids: CASSVAGANSYEQYF. DNA of the CDR3: TGTGCCAGCAGCGTAGCGGGAGCGAACTCCTACGAGCAGTACTTC. The full variable domain, completed using reference TRBV9 and TRBJ2-7, is DSGVTQTPKHLITATGQRVTLRCSPRSGDLSVYWYQQSLDQGLQFLIQYYNGEERAKGNILERFSAQQFPDLHSELNLSSLELGDSALYFCASSVAGANSYEQYFGPGTRLTVT.

The chain joins TRBV5-6 to TRBJ2-7; 8 nucleotides line up with TRBD2. The CDR3 loop spans 13 amino acids. CDR1 is SGHDT and CDR2 is YYEEEE in the germline V gene. CDR3 region: CASGTRNSYEQYF. The CDR3 DNA reads as TGTGCTAGCGGGACTCGTAACTCCTACGAGCAGTACTTC.

This rearrangement joins TRBV7-2 to TRBJ1-5; the match to TRBD1 covers 10 bases. The CDR3 loop spans 17 amino acids. V shed 5 bases, J shed 4 bases, and the junction held 11 bases outside the gene matches. Germline V CDR1 and CDR2: SGHTA, FQGNSA. Here the CDR3 reads CASSAPYGTGVNQPQHF. DNA for the CDR3: TGTGCCAGCAGCGCCCCGTACGGGACAGGGGTTAATCAGCCCCAGCATTTT.

This rearrangement joins TRBV18 to TRBJ2-7; D is unresolved. Germline values: CDR1 KGHSH, CDR2 LQKENI. V shed 0 bases and J shed 6 bases, with 15 bases lying between them. The CDR3 consists of 15 residues. The CDR3 region has the DNA TGTGCCAGCTCACCACCGTCGGTCGCGGAATCCGAGCAGTACTTC. It codes for CASSPPSVAESEQYF. The full variable domain, completed using reference TRBV18 and TRBJ2-7, is NAGVMQNPRHLVRRRGQEARLRCSPMKGHSHVYWYRQLPEEGLKFMVYLQKENIIDESGMPKERFSAEFPKEGPSILRIQQVVRGDSAAYFCASSPPSVAESEQYFGPGTRLTVT.

The chain joins TRBV7-2 to TRBJ2-3, with D possibly being TRBD2 (7 bases). The CDR3 spans 14 residues. Germline lookup yields CDR1 SGHTA and CDR2 FQGNSA. With 5 bases removed from V and 4 bases from J, the gap between germline ends came to 13 bases. Here the CDR3 reads CASSPGGASDTQYF. The CDR3, as DNA: TGTGCCAGCAGCCCTGGGGGGGCTTCAGATACGCAGTATTTT.

The chain carries TRBV4-1 and TRBJ1-2; TRBD1 matches 9 bases. The CDR3 is 15 amino acids. Germline CDR1 and CDR2: MGHRA and YSYEKL. V was clipped by 3 bases and J by 6 bases; unmatched bases: 8. The CDR3 DNA reads TGCGCCAGCAGCCAGGAGGACAGGGGATTTCATGGCTACACCTTC. This translates into CASSQEDRGFHGYTF.

The chain has TRBV6-5 and TRBJ2-1; D perhaps matches TRBD2 (6 bases). V dropped 4 bases and J dropped 1 base, with 8 bases sitting between them. The CDR3 spans 14 residues. Germline CDR1 is MNHEY and CDR2 is SVGAGI. CDR3 region: CASSLSGSYNEQFF. DNA of the CDR3: TGTGCCAGCAGTTTAAGCGGGTCCTACAATGAGCAGTTCTTC.

The chain employs TRBV2 and TRBJ2-2; TRBD1 aligns across 8 bases. Germline V CDR1 and CDR2: SNHLY, FYNNEI. V gave up 4 bases and J gave up 5 bases; unmatched junction bases: 3. This CDR3 comprises 14 residues. CDR3 bases: TGTGCCAGCAGTGGACAGGGGCGGACCGGGGAGCTGTTTTTT. This gives the protein CASSGQGRTGELFF.

This rearrangement joins TRBV30 to TRBJ2-5; D perhaps matches TRBD1 (5 bases). Near its end, the DNA agrees better with TRBJ2-7, so the J call may be wrong. The CDR3 is 13 amino acids. Germline CDR1 is GTSNPN and CDR2 is SVGIG (reference sequence). CDR3 residues: CAWRRPTVYEQYF. The CDR3 nucleotides read TGTGCCTGGAGACGACCGACAGTCTACGAGCAGTACTTC.

The CDR3 coding sequence is TGTGCCAGCAGTACTTTACGGAACACTGAAGCTTTCTTT. Protein sequence: CASSTLRNTEAFF. The rearrangement uses TRBV6-5 and TRBJ1-1; D is unclear. The CDR3 consists of 13 residues. Germline-derived CDR1 and CDR2 are MNHEY and SVGAGI. Trimming removed 5 bases at V and 1 base at J, with 8 bases between.

V usage is TRBV7-2 and J usage is TRBJ2-1, with 9 bases lining up with TRBD2. Germline V lookup: CDR1 SGHTA, CDR2 FQGNSA. V lost 5 bases and J lost 13; bases outside the gene matches: 3. The CDR3 is 11 residues long. Here the CDR3 reads CASSPGTSQFF. The CDR3 bases are TGTGCCAGCAGCCCCGGGACTAGCCAGTTCTTC.

The J gene is TRBJ2-1, the V gene TRBV9; D uncertain. V gave up 6 bases and J gave up 4 bases, with 20 bases separating them. Germline CDR1 is SGDLS and CDR2 is YYNGEE. There are 16 residues in the CDR3. CDR3 bases: TGTGCCAGCACCGATGCCCCGGGTGAGCTTTACAATGAGCAGTTCTTC. This gives the protein CASTDAPGELYNEQFF.

The chain couples TRBV6-1 to TRBJ2-7; 9 bases map to TRBD2. The ends lost 0 bases at V and 3 bases at J; junction bases unmatched: 3. CDR1 and CDR2 from the germline V gene are MNHNS and SASEGT. This CDR3 contains 15 residues. CDR3 DNA: TGTGCCAGCAGTGAAGCGGGGACTAGCAACTACGAGCAGTACTTC. Translation gives CASSEAGTSNYEQYF.

The chain carries TRBV11-2 and TRBJ2-1, with 11 bases identical to TRBD2. The CDR3 covers 18 residues. V trimming: 4 bases; J trimming: 2 bases; junction bases outside the gene matches: 10. In germline, CDR1 is SGHAT, CDR2 FQNNGV. CDR3: CASSYVGSGRGTYNEQFF. CDR3 sequence (DNA): TGTGCCAGCAGCTACGTTGGTAGCGGGAGGGGGACCTACAATGAGCAGTTCTTC.

This chain connects TRBV5-1 to TRBJ1-2, with a tentative D call TRBD1 (6 bases). CDR1 and CDR2 (germline): SGHRS, YFSETQ. Trimming pared 4 bases from V and 3 bases from J, leaving 10 bases between. This CDR3 has 13 residues. This CDR3 reads CASSLTGDYGYTF. In DNA form, the CDR3 reads TGCGCCAGCAGCCTGACAGGAGACTATGGCTACACCTTC.

As regards this clone: The germline gene is not matched at one end of the junction; a read error may be the cause. The chain recombines TRBV7-8 with TRBJ1-2, with D tentatively TRBD1 (6 bases). This CDR3 has 13 residues. In germline, CDR1 is SGHVS, CDR2 FQNEAQ. As DNA, the CDR3 is TGTGCCAGCAGCTTAGGTGGGGGCTATGGCTACATCTTC. Translation gives CASSLGGGYGYIF.

The gene calls are TRBV2 and TRBJ2-5; D may be TRBD1 (5 bases). Germline assignment: CDR1 SNHLY and CDR2 FYNNEI. The CDR3 is 15 residues long. V was clipped by 4 bases and J by 5 bases, with 17 bases between them. CDR3 loop: CASSVGQPGRETQYF. CDR3 DNA: TGTGCCAGCAGTGTGGGGCAGCCCGGTAGGGAGACCCAGTACTTC.

The chain couples TRBV4-3 to TRBJ2-5, with D possibly matching TRBD2 (6 bases). Germline assignment: CDR1 LGHNA and CDR2 YSLEER. The CDR3 has 15 amino acids. V gave up 1 base and J gave up 5 bases, with 14 bases separating them. The chain's CDR3 is CASSQGFAGGETQYF. DNA for the CDR3: TGCGCCAGCAGCCAAGGGTTTGCTGGAGGGGAGACCCAGTACTTC.

This chain connects TRBV6-1 to TRBJ2-5; D assignment may be TRBD1 or TRBD2 (6 bases each). The DNA end is a closer match to TRBJ2-7, so the J assignment may be wrong. The germline V gene encodes CDR1 MNHNS and CDR2 SASEGT. The length of the CDR3 is 13 residues. Written as DNA, the CDR3 is TGTGCCAGCAGTGATGGAGGGGGCTACGAGCAGTACTTC. Translating it yields CASSDGGGYEQYF.

The CDR3 reads CASSPAVAGELFF. The CDR3 region has the DNA TGTGCCAGCTCACCCGCGGTCGCCGGGGAGCTGTTTTTT. The rearrangement uses TRBV18 and TRBJ2-2, with D uncertain. The CDR3 loop spans 13 amino acids. V was cut by 3 bases and J by 6 bases, with 8 bases left in between. Germline loops: CDR1 KGHSH, CDR2 LQKENI.

The rearrangement uses TRBV4-3 and TRBJ2-1; TRBD2 aligns across 8 bases. There are 15 residues in the CDR3. Germline CDR1 reads LGHNA; CDR2 reads YSLEER. Unmatched junction bases numbered 3, after V lost 4 bases and J lost 1 base. The CDR3 bases are TGCGCCAGCAGCCTTCGGGGGGGTTCCTACAATGAGCAGTTCTTC. Translated, it gives CASSLRGGSYNEQFF.

This sequence joins TRBV5-6 and TRBJ2-7, with D possibly matching TRBD2 (7 bases). The CDR3 has 15 residues. Germline V gene data show CDR1 as SGHDT and CDR2 as YYEEEE. V was trimmed by 3 bases and J by 5 bases, leaving 18 bases between them. CDR3 amino acids: CASSSLLQGGDEQYF. In DNA, the CDR3 is TGTGCCAGCAGCTCCCTTTTACAGGGAGGGGACGAGCAGTACTTC.